The 18 T cell receptor beta chains below all came from one sample that was sequenced in a study of blood T cell repertoires in COVID-19. Repertoires were generated with immunoSEQ multiplex PCR, while TCRdb's copy carries only in-frame clones and drops some. The sample gives about 170,000 clones, about 80% of which show up once; roughly 19% is in the top ten. Sequencing input: PBMCs or T cells enriched from blood (not recorded which). The receptors stem from a woman aged 70-85 years in a cohort exposed to, infected with or recovered from COVID-19 (not recorded which).

The chain combines TRBV28 with TRBJ1-2; D is unresolved. The CDR3 length is 13 residues. Germline CDR1 MDHEN, CDR2 SYDVKM. Deletions cut 4 bases from V and 8 bases from J, with 14 bases between. The CDR3 here is CASSSAGLIGYTF. The CDR3 nucleotides read TGTGCCAGCAGTTCGGCCGGGTTGATCGGCTACACCTTC.

This clone was recorded once. This chain uses TRBV12-5 with TRBJ2-1; 7 bases are shared with TRBD1. V lost 3 bases and J lost 4; bases outside the gene matches: 6. The germline gives CDR1 LGHNT, CDR2 FRNRAP. This CDR3 comprises 15 residues. CDR3 sequence (DNA): TGTGCTAGTGGTTTTGGGACAGCCTTATACAATGAGCAGTTCTTC. It encodes CASGFGTALYNEQFF.

The V call is TRBV9, the J call TRBJ1-2; no firm D call. Germline assignment: CDR1 SGDLS and CDR2 YYNGEE. This CDR3 comprises 14 residues. The V gene lost 0 bases and the J gene lost 4 bases, with 10 bases spanning the gap. The CDR3 DNA reads as TGTGCCAGCAGCGTAGCTGGGAGAAGCTATGGCTACACCTTC. This codes for CASSVAGRSYGYTF.

The genes are TRBV19 and TRBJ2-3; D might be TRBD2 (6 bases). V gave up 3 bases and J gave up 6 bases, with 13 bases separating them. The CDR3 has 14 amino acids. CDR1 is LNHDA and CDR2 is SQIVND in the germline V gene (reference sequence). This CDR3 is CASSIVLAPDTQYF. For the CDR3, the DNA is TGTGCCAGTAGTATTGTACTAGCACCGGATACGCAGTATTTT.

This chain joins TRBV7-8 and TRBJ1-3, with D maybe TRBD1 (5 bases). Trimming took 5 bases from V and 9 from J, leaving 20 bases between them. The CDR3 extends over 15 amino acids. Germline V gives CDR1 SGHVS, CDR2 FQNEAQ. The CDR3 DNA is TGTGCCAGCAGCCCACCCGGGACTAGCCGTGGCACCATATATTTT. Translation: CASSPPGTSRGTIYF.

The table lists this clone with a few counts. The genes are TRBV6-5 and TRBJ1-5; no definite D call. Germline CDR1 reads MNHEY; CDR2 reads SVGAGI. CDR3 size: 12 residues. V shed 6 bases and J shed 3 bases, with 6 bases lying between them. CDR3 amino acids: CASSQDNQPQHF. The CDR3 DNA is TGTGCCAGCAGCCAGGACAATCAGCCCCAGCATTTT.

The J gene is TRBJ1-1, the V gene TRBV7-3, with TRBD1 identical over 8 bases. This CDR3 is 13 amino acids long. Germline lookup yields CDR1 SGHTA and CDR2 FQGTGA. V lost 5 bases to trimming and J lost 4 bases; unmatched junction nucleotides: 3. The CDR3 nucleotides are TGTGCCAGCAGCGTTGGACAGGGCACTGAAGCTTTCTTT. It codes for CASSVGQGTEAFF.

A single count supports this clone. The V gene is TRBV11-2, the J gene TRBJ2-7; a weak D match, TRBD1 (6 bases). Germline CDR1 is SGHAT and CDR2 is FQNNGV. The CDR3 contains 13 residues. V was trimmed by 5 bases and J by 0 bases, leaving 8 bases between them. CDR3 nucleotide sequence: TGTGCCAGCAGCCCGGACAGCTCCTACGAGCAGTACTTC. Its translation: CASSPDSSYEQYF.

The rearrangement uses TRBV12-5 and TRBJ2-5; possibly TRBD2 for D (6 bases). This CDR3 has 15 amino acids. The V gene's germline CDR1 is LGHNT and CDR2 FRNRAP. V lost 0 bases to trimming and J lost 3 bases, with 11 bases between them. The CDR3 DNA follows: TGTGCTAGTGGTTTGGTACTTGGAGGGGAAGAGACCCAGTACTTC. This sequence encodes CASGLVLGGEETQYF.

The chain joins TRBV9 to TRBJ2-5, with D possibly being TRBD1 (6 bases). CDR3 size: 15 residues. Trimming stripped 4 bases from V and 1 base from J, with 14 bases between. The germline V gene has CDR1 SGDLS and CDR2 YYNGEE. The CDR3 DNA sequence: TGTGCCAGCAGCAAAACAGGGACGGTCCAAGAGACCCAGTACTTC. Encoded protein: CASSKTGTVQETQYF.

The rearrangement joins TRBV6-4 to TRBJ2-7; 7 bases match TRBD1. This CDR3 comprises 15 residues. The germline CDR1 and CDR2 sequences are MRHNA and SNTAGT. The trim removed 6 bases at V and 6 bases at J, leaving 14 bases unmatched. The CDR3 reads CASSLNRTKGAEQYF. In DNA, the CDR3 is TGTGCCAGCAGCCTAAACCGGACCAAGGGGGCCGAGCAGTACTTC.

V and J are TRBV7-2 and TRBJ1-2; maybe TRBD1 (5 bases). V lost 2 bases and J 3 bases, leaving 16 bases between the germline ends. The CDR3 loop spans 16 amino acids. Germline-derived CDR1 and CDR2 are SGHTA and FQGNSA. This chain's CDR3 is CASSLRQAGGDYGYTF. The CDR3, as DNA: TGTGCCAGCAGCTTAAGGCAGGCCGGGGGTGACTATGGCTACACCTTC.

The gene calls are TRBV28 and TRBJ1-1; tentative D call: TRBD1 (6 bases). Germline lookup yields CDR1 MDHEN and CDR2 SYDVKM. The V end was cut by 5 bases, the J end by 3 bases, with 25 bases between. The length of the CDR3 is 18 residues. The CDR3 sequence: CASSTPPIDRLRDTEAFF. CDR3 nucleotides: TGTGCCAGCAGTACCCCCCCCATAGACAGGCTGCGTGACACTGAAGCTTTCTTT.

V gene TRBV5-1 combines with J gene TRBJ2-7, with TRBD2 matching 7 bases. The germline gives CDR1 SGHRS, CDR2 YFSETQ. Losses at the gene ends were 4 bases for V and 1 base for J; bases not matched to a gene: 8. The CDR3 extends over 15 amino acids. The CDR3 reads CASSPVSGGSYEQYF. The CDR3 nucleotides read TGCGCCAGCAGCCCAGTATCGGGGGGATCCTACGAGCAGTACTTC.

The J gene is TRBJ2-5, the V gene TRBV9; D ambiguous. The CDR3 is 15 amino acids. Trimming pared 6 bases from V and 2 bases from J, leaving 17 bases between. In germline, CDR1 is SGDLS, CDR2 YYNGEE. This chain's CDR3 is CASTPTYSFQETQYF. CDR3 coding DNA: TGTGCCAGCACCCCCACCTACAGTTTTCAAGAGACCCAGTACTTC.

This clone was detected only a few times. V usage is TRBV18 and J usage is TRBJ1-3; 9 positions match TRBD1. Trimming cost V 2 bases and J 1 base; bases outside gene matches: 3. The CDR3 consists of 16 residues. In germline, CDR1 is KGHSH, CDR2 LQKENI. CDR3 nucleotides: TGTGCCAGCTCACCATGGGACAGGGTTTCTGGAAACACCATATATTTT. It translates to CASSPWDRVSGNTIYF.

The chain combines TRBV18 with TRBJ1-2, with 10 bases lining up with TRBD1. J gave up 3 bases and V 5 bases, and 3 bases lay outside the gene matches. From germline, CDR1 is KGHSH and CDR2 LQKENI. This CDR3 is 14 amino acids long. The CDR3 here is CASSRDRGDYGYTF. The CDR3 coding sequence is TGTGCCAGCTCAAGGGACAGGGGCGACTATGGCTACACCTTC.

The chain employs TRBV15 and TRBJ2-3; 7 bases are shared with TRBD2. The CDR3 extends over 16 amino acids. Germline lookup yields CDR1 LNHNV and CDR2 YYDKDF (reference sequence). V lost 5 bases and J lost 4; bases outside the gene matches: 12. The CDR3 region has the DNA TGTGCCACCAGCCGGTATAGCGGGCTTGGGGCAGATACGCAGTATTTT. Translated: CATSRYSGLGADTQYF.